These 2 T cell receptor beta chains came from one sample sequenced in a study of T cells after somatic rescue of genetic block. Profiling relied on immunoSEQ multiplex PCR, and the TCRdb table lists in-frame clones only, not all of them. Of around 70,000 clones in the sample, 85% to 95% were seen once. Sequences were obtained from peripheral blood mononuclear cells (PBMCs). These receptors were taken from a man aged 35-49 years.

The chain couples TRBV30 to TRBJ1-1; 11 nucleotides match TRBD1. V shed 1 base and J 0 bases; nucleotides not matched to a gene: 7. The CDR3 consists of 17 residues. Germline V CDR1 and CDR2: GTSNPN, SVGIG (reference sequence). The chain's CDR3 is CAWSAGTGGILNTEAFF. The CDR3 DNA is TGTGCCTGGAGTGCTGGGACAGGGGGTATACTGAACACTGAAGCTTTCTTT. Looking up the rest from reference TRBV30 and TRBJ1-1 gives the full variable domain: SQTIHQWPATLVQPVGSPLSLECTVEGTSNPNLYWYRQAAGRGLQLLFYSVGIGQISSEVPQNLSASRPQDRQFILSSKKLLLSDSGFYLCAWSAGTGGILNTEAFFGQGTRLTVV.

This clone was detected once. The gene calls are TRBV5-6 and TRBJ1-1, with D maybe TRBD1 (6 bases). The CDR3 length is 13 residues. Germline CDR1 reads SGHDT; CDR2 reads YYEEEE. V lost 1 base to trimming and J lost 6 bases, with 10 bases between them. This chain's CDR3 is CASSLIKGAEAFF. The CDR3 bases are TGTGCCAGCAGCTTGATTAAGGGGGCTGAAGCTTTCTTT.